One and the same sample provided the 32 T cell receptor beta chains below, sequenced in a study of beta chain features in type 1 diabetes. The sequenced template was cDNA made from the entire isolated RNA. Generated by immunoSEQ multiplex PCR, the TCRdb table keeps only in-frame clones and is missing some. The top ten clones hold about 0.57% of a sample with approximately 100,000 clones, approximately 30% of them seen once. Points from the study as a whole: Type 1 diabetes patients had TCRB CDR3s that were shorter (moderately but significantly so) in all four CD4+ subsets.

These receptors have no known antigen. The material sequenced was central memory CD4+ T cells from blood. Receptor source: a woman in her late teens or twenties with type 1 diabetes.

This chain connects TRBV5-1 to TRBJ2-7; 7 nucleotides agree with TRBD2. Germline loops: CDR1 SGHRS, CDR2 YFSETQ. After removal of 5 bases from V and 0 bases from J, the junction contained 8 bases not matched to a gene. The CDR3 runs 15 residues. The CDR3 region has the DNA TGCGCCAGCAGGGGGGAGGGTTTGTTCTCCTACGAGCAGTACTTC. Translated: CASRGEGLFSYEQYF. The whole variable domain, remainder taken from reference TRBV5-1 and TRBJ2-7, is KAGVTQTPRYLIKTRGQQVTLSCSPISGHRSVSWYQQTPGQGLQFLFEYFSETQRNKGNFPGRFSGRQFSNSRSEMNVSTLELGDSALYLCASRGEGLFSYEQYFGPGTRLTVT.

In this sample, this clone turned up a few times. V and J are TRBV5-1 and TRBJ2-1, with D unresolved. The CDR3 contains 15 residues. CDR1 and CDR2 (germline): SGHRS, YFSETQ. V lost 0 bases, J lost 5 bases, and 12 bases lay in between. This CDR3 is CASSLVGGPNNEQFF. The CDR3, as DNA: TGCGCCAGCAGCTTGGTAGGCGGTCCCAACAATGAGCAGTTCTTC.

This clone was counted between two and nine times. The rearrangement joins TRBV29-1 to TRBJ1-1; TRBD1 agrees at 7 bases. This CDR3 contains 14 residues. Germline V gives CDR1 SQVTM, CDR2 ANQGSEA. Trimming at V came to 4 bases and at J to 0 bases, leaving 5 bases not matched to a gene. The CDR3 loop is CSVGRGQVNTEAFF. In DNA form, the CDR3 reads TGCAGCGTTGGGAGGGGGCAGGTGAACACTGAAGCTTTCTTT.

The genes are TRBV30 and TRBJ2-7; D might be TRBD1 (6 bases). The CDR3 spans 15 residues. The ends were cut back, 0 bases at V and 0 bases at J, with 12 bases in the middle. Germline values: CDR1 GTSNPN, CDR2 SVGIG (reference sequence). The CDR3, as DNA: TGTGCCTGGAGTGTAACAGGGCCTAACTCCTACGAGCAGTACTTC. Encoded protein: CAWSVTGPNSYEQYF. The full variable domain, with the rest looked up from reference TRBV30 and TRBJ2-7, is SQTIHQWPATLVQPVGSPLSLECTVEGTSNPNLYWYRQAAGRGLQLLFYSVGIGQISSEVPQNLSASRPQDRQFILSSKKLLLSDSGFYLCAWSVTGPNSYEQYFGPGTRLTVT.

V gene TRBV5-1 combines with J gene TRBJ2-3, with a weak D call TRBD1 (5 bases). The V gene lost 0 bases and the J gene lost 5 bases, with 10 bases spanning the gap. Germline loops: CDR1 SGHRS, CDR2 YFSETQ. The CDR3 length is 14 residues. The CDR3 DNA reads TGCGCCAGCAGCTTGGCAGGGCAGGGAGATACGCAGTATTTT. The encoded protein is CASSLAGQGDTQYF.

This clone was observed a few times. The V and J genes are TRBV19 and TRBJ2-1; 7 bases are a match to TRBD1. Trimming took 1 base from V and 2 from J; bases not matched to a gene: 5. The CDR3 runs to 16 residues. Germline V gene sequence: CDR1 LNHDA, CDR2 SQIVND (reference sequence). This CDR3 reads CASSIVGTEPYNEQFF. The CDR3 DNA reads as TGTGCCAGTAGTATAGTCGGGACAGAGCCCTACAATGAGCAGTTCTTC. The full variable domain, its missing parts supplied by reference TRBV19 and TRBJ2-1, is DGGITQSPKYLFRKEGQNVTLSCEQNLNHDAMYWYRQDPGQGLRLIYYSQIVNDFQKGDIAEGYSVSREKKESFPLTVTSAQKNPTAFYLCASSIVGTEPYNEQFFGPGTRLTVL.

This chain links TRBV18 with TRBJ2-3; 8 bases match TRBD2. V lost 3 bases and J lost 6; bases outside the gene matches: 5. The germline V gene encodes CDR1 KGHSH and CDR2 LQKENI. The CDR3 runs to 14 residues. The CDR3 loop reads CASSPGTRGDTQYF. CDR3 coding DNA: TGTGCCAGCTCACCGGGGACTAGAGGGGATACGCAGTATTTT.

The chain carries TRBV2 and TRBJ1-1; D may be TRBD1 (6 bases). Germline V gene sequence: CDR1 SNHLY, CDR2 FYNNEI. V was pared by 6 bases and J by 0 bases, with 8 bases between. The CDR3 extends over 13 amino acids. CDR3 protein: CASRQGLNTEAFF. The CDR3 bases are TGTGCCAGCAGACAGGGCCTGAACACTGAAGCTTTCTTT.

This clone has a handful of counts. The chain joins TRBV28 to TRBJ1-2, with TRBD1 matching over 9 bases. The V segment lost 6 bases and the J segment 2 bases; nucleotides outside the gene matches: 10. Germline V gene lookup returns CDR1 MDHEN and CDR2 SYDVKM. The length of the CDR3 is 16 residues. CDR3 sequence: CASSPPMTGGNYGYTF. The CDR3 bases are TGTGCCAGCAGCCCTCCTATGACAGGGGGAAACTATGGCTACACCTTC.

The CDR3: CASRPGQEQTGELFF. For the CDR3, the DNA is TGCGCCAGCAGACCTGGGCAGGAACAAACCGGGGAGCTGTTTTTT. The V and J genes are TRBV5-1 and TRBJ2-2; D call uncertain. Germline V CDR1 and CDR2: SGHRS, YFSETQ. The CDR3 is 15 residues long. Trimming shortened V by 5 bases and J by 5 bases, and 16 bases separated the two germline ends.

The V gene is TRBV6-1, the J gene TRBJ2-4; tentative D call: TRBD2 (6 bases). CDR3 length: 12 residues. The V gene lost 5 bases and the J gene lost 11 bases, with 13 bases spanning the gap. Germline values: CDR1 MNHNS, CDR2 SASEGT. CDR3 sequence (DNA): TGTGCCAGCAGTTGGGGGGACGATCTTCAGTACTTC. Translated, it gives CASSWGDDLQYF.

Here the CDR3 DNA reads TGTGCCAGCAGCTCACGACAGGGGTCAGAGACCCAGTACTTC. It translates to CASSSRQGSETQYF. The chain links TRBV5-4 to TRBJ2-5; 8 nucleotides align to TRBD1. This CDR3 is 14 amino acids long. The ends lost 3 bases at V and 4 bases at J; junction bases unmatched: 5. CDR1 SGHNT and CDR2 YYREEE come from the germline V gene (reference sequence).

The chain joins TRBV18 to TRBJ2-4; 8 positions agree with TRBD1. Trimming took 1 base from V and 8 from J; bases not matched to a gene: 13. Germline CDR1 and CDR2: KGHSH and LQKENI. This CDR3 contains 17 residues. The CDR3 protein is CASSPRLRQGALDIQYF. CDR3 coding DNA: TGTGCCAGCTCACCACGCTTAAGGCAGGGGGCTTTAGACATTCAGTACTTC.

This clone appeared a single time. The CDR3 spells CASSFPPKAATYEQYF. CDR3 nucleotides: TGTGCCAGCAGTTTCCCACCCAAGGCGGCAACCTACGAGCAGTACTTC. This sequence joins TRBV27 and TRBJ2-7; D ambiguous. The germline gives CDR1 MNHEY, CDR2 SMNVEV (reference sequence). This CDR3 is 16 amino acids long. Between the trimmed V and J ends, which lost 3 bases and 2 bases, there was a span of 17 bases.

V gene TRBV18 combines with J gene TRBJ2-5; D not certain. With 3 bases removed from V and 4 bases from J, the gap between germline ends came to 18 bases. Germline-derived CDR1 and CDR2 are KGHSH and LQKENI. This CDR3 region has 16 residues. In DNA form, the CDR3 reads TGTGCCAGCTCACCCTCGCCGACGGCGAGGCGAGAGACCCAGTACTTC. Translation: CASSPSPTARRETQYF.

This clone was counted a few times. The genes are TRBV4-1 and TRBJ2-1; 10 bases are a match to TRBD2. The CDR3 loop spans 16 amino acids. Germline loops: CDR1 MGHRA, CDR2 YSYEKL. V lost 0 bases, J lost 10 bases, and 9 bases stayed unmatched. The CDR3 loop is CASSQERAGGRVEQFF. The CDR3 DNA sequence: TGCGCCAGCAGCCAAGAGAGAGCGGGAGGGCGGGTGGAGCAGTTCTTC.

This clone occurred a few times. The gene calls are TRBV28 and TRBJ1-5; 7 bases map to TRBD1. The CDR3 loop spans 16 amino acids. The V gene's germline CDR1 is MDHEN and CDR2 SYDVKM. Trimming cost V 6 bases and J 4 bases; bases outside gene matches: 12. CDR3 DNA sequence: TGTGCCAGCAGCCCGCTACTGGGACAGAGAAATCAGCCCCAGCATTTT. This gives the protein CASSPLLGQRNQPQHF.

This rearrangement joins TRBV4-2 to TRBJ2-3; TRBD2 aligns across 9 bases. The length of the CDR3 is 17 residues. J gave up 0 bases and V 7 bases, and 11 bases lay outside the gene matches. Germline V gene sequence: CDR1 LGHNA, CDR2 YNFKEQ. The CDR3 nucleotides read TGTGCCAGCAACCACGCTAGCGGGACCCATAGCACAGATACGCAGTATTTT. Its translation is CASNHASGTHSTDTQYF.

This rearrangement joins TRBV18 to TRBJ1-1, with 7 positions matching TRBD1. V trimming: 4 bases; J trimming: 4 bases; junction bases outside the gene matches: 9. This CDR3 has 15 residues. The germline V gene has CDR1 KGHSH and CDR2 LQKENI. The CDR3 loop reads CASSRYTGEVTEAFF. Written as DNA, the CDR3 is TGTGCCAGCTCACGTTATACAGGGGAGGTCACTGAAGCTTTCTTT.

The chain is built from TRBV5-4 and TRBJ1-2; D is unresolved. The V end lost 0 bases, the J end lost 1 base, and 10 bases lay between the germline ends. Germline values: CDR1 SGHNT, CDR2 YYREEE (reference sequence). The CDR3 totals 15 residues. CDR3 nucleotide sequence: TGTGCCAGCAGCTTGGCAAAAGCACTTAACTATGGCTACACCTTC. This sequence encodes CASSLAKALNYGYTF.

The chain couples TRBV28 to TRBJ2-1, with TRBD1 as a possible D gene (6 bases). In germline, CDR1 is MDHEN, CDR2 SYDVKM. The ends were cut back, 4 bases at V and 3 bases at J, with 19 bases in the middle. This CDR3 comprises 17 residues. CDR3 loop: CASSSSRGTYGYNEQFF. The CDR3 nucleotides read TGTGCCAGCAGTTCCTCCAGGGGAACCTACGGCTACAATGAGCAGTTCTTC.

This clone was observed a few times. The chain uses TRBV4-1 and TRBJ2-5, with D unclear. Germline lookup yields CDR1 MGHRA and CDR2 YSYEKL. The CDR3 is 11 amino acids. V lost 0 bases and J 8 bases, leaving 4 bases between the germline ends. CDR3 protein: CASSQDRTQYF. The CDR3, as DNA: TGCGCCAGCAGCCAAGATCGTACCCAGTACTTC.

The CDR3 DNA reads as TGTGCCAGCAGCTATAACAGGGGGTCTGGAAACACCATATATTTT. Translating it yields CASSYNRGSGNTIYF. The chain has TRBV14 and TRBJ1-3; TRBD1 agrees at 8 bases. Germline lookup yields CDR1 SGHDN and CDR2 FVKESK. The CDR3 covers 15 residues. The ends lost 5 bases at V and 1 base at J; junction bases unmatched: 4.

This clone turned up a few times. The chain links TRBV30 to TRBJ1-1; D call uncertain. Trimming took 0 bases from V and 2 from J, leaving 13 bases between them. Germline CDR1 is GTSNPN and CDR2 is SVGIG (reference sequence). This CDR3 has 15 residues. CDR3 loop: CAWSVPGSGNTEAFF. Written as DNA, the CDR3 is TGTGCCTGGAGTGTACCTGGCAGCGGAAACACTGAAGCTTTCTTT.

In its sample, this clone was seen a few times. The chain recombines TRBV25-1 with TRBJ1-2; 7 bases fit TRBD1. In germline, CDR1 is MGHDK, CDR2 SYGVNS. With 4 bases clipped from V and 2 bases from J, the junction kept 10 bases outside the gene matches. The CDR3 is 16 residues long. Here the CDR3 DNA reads TGTGCCAGCAGTGGACAGGGAAGTTTTGGCAACTATGGCTACACCTTC. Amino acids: CASSGQGSFGNYGYTF.

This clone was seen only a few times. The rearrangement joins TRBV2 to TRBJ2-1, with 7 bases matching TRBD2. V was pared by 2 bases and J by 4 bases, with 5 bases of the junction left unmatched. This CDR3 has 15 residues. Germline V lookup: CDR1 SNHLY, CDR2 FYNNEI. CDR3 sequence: CASSESLADYNEQFF. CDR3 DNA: TGTGCCAGCAGTGAAAGCCTAGCGGATTACAATGAGCAGTTCTTC.

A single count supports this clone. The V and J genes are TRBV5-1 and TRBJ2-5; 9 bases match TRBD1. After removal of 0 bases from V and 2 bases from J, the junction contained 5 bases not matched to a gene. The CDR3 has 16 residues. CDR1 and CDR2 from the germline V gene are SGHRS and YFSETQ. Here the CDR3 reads CASSLGGQGTQETQYF. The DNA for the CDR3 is TGCGCCAGCAGCTTGGGGGGACAGGGTACACAAGAGACCCAGTACTTC.

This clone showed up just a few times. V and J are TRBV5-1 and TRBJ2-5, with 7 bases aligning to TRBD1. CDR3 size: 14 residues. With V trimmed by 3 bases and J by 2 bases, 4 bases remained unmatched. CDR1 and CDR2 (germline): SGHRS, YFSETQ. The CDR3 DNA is TGCGCCAGCAGCTACCAGGGACAGCAAGAGACCCAGTACTTC. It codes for CASSYQGQQETQYF.

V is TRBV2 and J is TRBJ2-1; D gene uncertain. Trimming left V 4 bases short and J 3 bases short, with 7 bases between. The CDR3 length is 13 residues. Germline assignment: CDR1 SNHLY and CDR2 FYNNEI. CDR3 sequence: CASSVTSYNEQFF. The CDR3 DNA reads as TGTGCCAGCAGTGTAACAAGCTACAATGAGCAGTTCTTC.

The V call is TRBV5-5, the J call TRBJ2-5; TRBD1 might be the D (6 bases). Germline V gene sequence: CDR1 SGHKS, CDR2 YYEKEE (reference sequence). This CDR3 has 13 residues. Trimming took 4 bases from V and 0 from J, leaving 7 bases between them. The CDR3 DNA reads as TGTGCCAGCAGCAGGACAGACCAAGAGACCCAGTACTTC. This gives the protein CASSRTDQETQYF.

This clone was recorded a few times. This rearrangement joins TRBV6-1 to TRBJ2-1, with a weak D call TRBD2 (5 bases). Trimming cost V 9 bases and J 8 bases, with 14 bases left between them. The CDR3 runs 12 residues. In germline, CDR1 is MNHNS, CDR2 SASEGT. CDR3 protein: CASELVTHEQFF. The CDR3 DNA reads TGTGCCAGTGAACTAGTTACCCATGAGCAGTTCTTC.

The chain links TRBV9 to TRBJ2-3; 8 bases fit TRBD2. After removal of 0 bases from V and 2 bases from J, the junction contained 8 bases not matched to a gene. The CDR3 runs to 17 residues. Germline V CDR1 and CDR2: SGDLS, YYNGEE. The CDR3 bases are TGTGCCAGCAGCGTAGCAACTAGCGGAACTGCCACAGATACGCAGTATTTT. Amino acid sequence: CASSVATSGTATDTQYF.